This T cell receptor beta chain appears in the sequencing data of a study of blood T cells in healthy people across ages. Overall study results and limits: Per million T cells, TCR beta diversity dropped roughly linearly as age increased. Donor CMV status was unknown, possibly confounding expanded clonotype changes.

This clonotype came up many times. The antigen is undetermined. The CDR3 extends over 15 amino acids. Germline V CDR1 and CDR2: SGDLS, YYNGEE. The trim removed 4 bases at V and 6 bases at J, leaving 10 bases unmatched. Alongside a J-beta primer mix, a sample-barcoded 5' primer served in a second PCR lasting about 7 to 11 cycles. A tag from a template-switch adaptor with 12 random nucleotides marked each cDNA molecule. TCRdb re-called the 5' RACE reads through MiXCR, storing one row per CDR3 protein. Here the sample spans 500,000 to 700,000 distinct CDR3 sequences, less than 35% being singletons. The chain combines TRBV9 with TRBJ2-1; TRBD2 matches 7 bases. Source material: blood. This clonotype was obtained from a woman of 80 years or more in good health. The CDR3 sequence: CASSWRDYLSNEQFF. The DNA for the CDR3 is TGTGCCAGCAGCTGGCGGGACTACCTCTCCAATGAGCAGTTCTTC.